The 28 T cell receptor beta chains reported below all come from one sample, sequenced in a study of blood T cell repertoires in COVID-19. Produced via immunoSEQ multiplex PCR; TCRdb's table is partial and in-frame only. The table lists around 300,000 clones, 89% of them singletons. The sample comprised PBMCs or T cells enriched from blood (not recorded which). The receptor source for this set is a woman aged 40 to 50 who had recovered from COVID-19.

The chain has TRBV5-1 and TRBJ1-1; 9 bases match TRBD1. The CDR3 totals 15 residues. Germline CDR1 SGHRS, CDR2 YFSETQ. V dropped 0 bases and J dropped 4; count of bases not matched to a gene: 4. The DNA for the CDR3 is TGCGCCAGCAGCTTGGGGACAGGGGAGAGCACTGAAGCTTTCTTT. Protein: CASSLGTGESTEAFF.

The chain recombines TRBV25-1 with TRBJ1-4; D is perhaps TRBD1 (6 bases). The length of the CDR3 is 16 residues. V lost 3 bases and J 8 bases, leaving 19 bases between the germline ends. Germline CDR1 and CDR2: MGHDK and SYGVNS. The CDR3 spells CASSDATGHAGEKLFF. CDR3 coding DNA: TGTGCCAGCAGTGACGCGACAGGCCACGCAGGGGAAAAACTGTTTTTT.

This chain links TRBV18 with TRBJ1-1; 11 positions match TRBD1. The CDR3 consists of 16 residues. From germline, CDR1 is KGHSH and CDR2 LQKENI. V was pared by 0 bases and J by 5 bases, with 5 bases of the junction left unmatched. CDR3 loop: CASSPPGTGGRTEAFF. DNA for the CDR3: TGTGCCAGCTCACCACCGGGGACAGGGGGGAGGACTGAAGCTTTCTTT. The full variable domain, its missing parts supplied by reference TRBV18 and TRBJ1-1, is NAGVMQNPRHLVRRRGQEARLRCSPMKGHSHVYWYRQLPEEGLKFMVYLQKENIIDESGMPKERFSAEFPKEGPSILRIQQVVRGDSAAYFCASSPPGTGGRTEAFFGQGTRLTVV.

The chain couples TRBV19 to TRBJ1-4; TRBD1 is a possible D gene (5 bases). CDR3 length: 15 amino acids. V lost 1 base and J lost 8, with 14 bases in between. Germline CDR1 and CDR2: LNHDA and SQIVND (reference sequence). CDR3 DNA sequence: TGTGCCAGTAGTATAGTAGGAGGGACTGGGGAAAAACTGTTTTTT. This sequence encodes CASSIVGGTGEKLFF.

V is TRBV7-9 and J is TRBJ1-2, with 11 bases aligning to TRBD1. CDR1 and CDR2 from the germline V gene are SEHNR and FQNEAQ (reference sequence). V shed 3 bases, J shed 4 bases, and the junction held 7 bases outside the gene matches. The CDR3 spans 16 residues. CDR3 protein: CASSFRTGGGSYGYTF. The CDR3, as DNA: TGTGCCAGCAGCTTTCGGACAGGGGGCGGTAGCTATGGCTACACCTTC.

This chain joins TRBV2 and TRBJ1-1, with 7 bases identical to TRBD1. The germline CDR1 and CDR2 sequences are SNHLY and FYNNEI. The CDR3 is made up of 15 amino acids. The J segment lost 4 bases and the V segment lost 2 bases, leaving 7 bases of the junction unmatched. The CDR3 nucleotides read TGTGCCAGCAGTGAACGGACAGGAGTGGGCACTGAAGCTTTCTTT. Protein: CASSERTGVGTEAFF. The full variable domain, in which reference TRBV2 and TRBJ1-1 provide the parts outside the CDR3, is EPEVTQTPSHQVTQMGQEVILRCVPISNHLYFYWYRQILGQKVEFLVSFYNNEISEKSEIFDDQFSVERPDGSNFTLKIRSTKLEDSAMYFCASSERTGVGTEAFFGQGTRLTVV.

The rearrangement uses TRBV5-4 and TRBJ1-2; 7 positions match TRBD1. Germline CDR1 SGHNT, CDR2 YYREEE (reference sequence). Trimming removed 4 bases from V and 6 bases from J; junction bases left unmatched: 12. This CDR3 spans 15 amino acids. CDR3 sequence: CASSPQQGKANGYTF. The CDR3 bases are TGTGCCAGCAGCCCACAACAGGGGAAGGCTAATGGCTACACCTTC.

V is TRBV18 and J is TRBJ1-5, with 9 bases that match TRBD1. The J segment lost 7 bases and the V segment lost 1 base, leaving 5 bases of the junction unmatched. CDR1 and CDR2 from the germline V gene are KGHSH and LQKENI. The CDR3 is 15 amino acids. The CDR3: CASSPRTGVGQPQHF. CDR3 DNA: TGTGCCAGCTCACCACGGACAGGGGTTGGCCAGCCCCAGCATTTT.

On this clone itself: At the DNA level, this CDR3 is encoded by other sequences in the same sample as well. The chain recombines TRBV5-4 with TRBJ1-2; 7 nucleotides match TRBD1. Losses at the gene ends were 0 bases for V and 5 bases for J; bases not matched to a gene: 4. Looked up from germline, CDR1 is SGHNT and CDR2 is YYREEE (reference sequence). This CDR3 contains 14 residues. Here the CDR3 reads CASSLDRGDYGYTF. The CDR3 coding sequence is TGTGCCAGCAGCTTGGACAGGGGCGATTATGGCTACACCTTC. The full variable domain, completed using reference TRBV5-4 and TRBJ1-2, is ETGVTQSPTHLIKTRGQQVTLRCSSQSGHNTVSWYQQALGQGPQFIFQYYREEENGRGNFPPRFSGLQFPNYSSELNVNALELDDSALYLCASSLDRGDYGYTFGSGTRLTVV.

This chain joins TRBV6-5 and TRBJ1-5, with D possibly matching TRBD1 (6 bases). The CDR3 is 15 residues long. Trimming took 6 bases from V and 3 from J, leaving 15 bases between them. Germline values: CDR1 MNHEY, CDR2 SVGAGI. The CDR3 reads CASSDRFGPNQPQHF. DNA of the CDR3: TGTGCCAGCAGCGACAGGTTTGGGCCCAATCAGCCCCAGCATTTT.

The J gene is TRBJ2-7, the V gene TRBV2, with TRBD2 identical over 11 bases. V trimming: 6 bases; J trimming: 5 bases; junction bases outside the gene matches: 9. The CDR3 totals 15 residues. Germline V gives CDR1 SNHLY, CDR2 FYNNEI. CDR3 region: CASSRLAGNPHEQYF. The CDR3 nucleotides are TGTGCCAGCAGCCGACTAGCGGGGAACCCCCACGAGCAGTACTTC.

This clone has just one count. The chain carries TRBV5-6 and TRBJ2-5, with 8 bases fitting TRBD2. The junction had 9 bases not matched to a gene; V was cut back by 1 base and J by 4 bases. Germline CDR1 SGHDT, CDR2 YYEEEE. The CDR3 sequence is 16 residues long. The CDR3 reads CASSLRGAGGVETQYF. CDR3 DNA sequence: TGTGCCAGCAGCTTGCGGGGTGCGGGGGGTGTAGAGACCCAGTACTTC.

The chain couples TRBV4-3 to TRBJ1-1; D unclear. Trimming removed 0 bases at V and 0 bases at J, with 14 bases between. From germline, CDR1 is LGHNA and CDR2 YSLEER. The CDR3 covers 17 residues. In nucleotides, the CDR3 is TGCGCCAGCAGCCAAGACCCAATGACTTGGGTGAACACTGAAGCTTTCTTT. Its translation: CASSQDPMTWVNTEAFF.

The chain links TRBV27 to TRBJ2-2; D possibly corresponds to TRBD2 (5 bases). CDR1 is MNHEY and CDR2 is SMNVEV in the germline V gene (reference sequence). The CDR3 runs 16 residues. V dropped 5 bases and J dropped 4 bases, with 17 bases sitting between them. In nucleotides, the CDR3 is TGTGCCAGCAGTCCCCGTTTGAGGGCAGGCACCGGGGAGCTGTTTTTT. Its protein product is CASSPRLRAGTGELFF.

The rearrangement uses TRBV4-1 and TRBJ2-1; 16 positions match TRBD2. The length of the CDR3 is 19 residues. Germline V gene lookup returns CDR1 MGHRA and CDR2 YSYEKL. V was clipped by 3 bases and J by 3 bases; unmatched bases: 8. CDR3 in DNA: TGCGCCAGCAGCCATCTGGGACTAGCGGGAGGGCCTAACTACAATGAGCAGTTCTTC. It encodes CASSHLGLAGGPNYNEQFF.

The gene calls are TRBV5-4 and TRBJ2-3; possible D gene TRBD2, 5 bases. CDR3 length: 15 amino acids. CDR1 and CDR2 from the germline V gene are SGHNT and YYREEE (reference sequence). V lost 0 bases and J lost 0, with 8 bases in between. The CDR3 DNA sequence: TGTGCCAGCAGCTTGGGATCGGGAAGCACAGATACGCAGTATTTT. This encodes CASSLGSGSTDTQYF.

The rearrangement joins TRBV10-3 to TRBJ2-5, with TRBD2 matching 12 bases. The V segment lost 6 bases and the J segment 5 bases; nucleotides outside the gene matches: 7. CDR3 length: 15 residues. Looked up from germline, CDR1 is ENHRY and CDR2 is SYGVKD. CDR3 in DNA: TGTGCCATCAGCCAGACTAGCGGGGGAGCCGAGACCCAGTACTTC. This translates into CAISQTSGGAETQYF.

This clone has only a few counts. The chain recombines TRBV5-8 with TRBJ2-7, with 10 bases lining up with TRBD1. The CDR3 is 15 residues long. V was clipped by 6 bases and J by 5 bases; unmatched bases: 11. The germline CDR1 and CDR2 sequences are SGHTS and YDEGEE. The DNA for the CDR3 is TGTGCCAGCAACTCCTGGGGGACAGGGGAGAACGAGCAGTACTTC. It yields the protein CASNSWGTGENEQYF.

J is TRBJ2-7 and V is TRBV6-5; 7 bases align to TRBD1. The germline V gene encodes CDR1 MNHEY and CDR2 SVGAGI. Germline trimming cut 2 bases from V and 4 bases from J; bases unmatched to any gene: 8. The CDR3 contains 15 residues. CDR3 in amino acids: CASSYNAGTAYEQYF. The CDR3 DNA follows: TGTGCCAGCAGTTACAATGCCGGGACAGCTTACGAGCAGTACTTC.

This clone has just one count. V is TRBV7-3 and J is TRBJ2-1; TRBD2 aligns across 9 bases. The germline CDR1 and CDR2 sequences are SGHTA and FQGTGA. This CDR3 is 14 amino acids long. V lost 1 base and J lost 6; bases outside the gene matches: 1. Written as DNA, the CDR3 is TGTGCCAGCAGCTTAAGCGGGAGGGCCAATGAGCAGTTCTTC. Translation gives CASSLSGRANEQFF.

The rearrangement uses TRBV11-2 and TRBJ1-1; D possibly corresponds to TRBD1 (5 bases). V was clipped by 3 bases and J by 6 bases, with 8 bases between them. CDR1 SGHAT and CDR2 FQNNGV come from the germline V gene. The CDR3 spans 12 residues. The CDR3 loop reads CASSFSTAEAFF. CDR3 sequence (DNA): TGTGCCAGCAGCTTTTCGACAGCTGAAGCTTTCTTT. Looking up the rest from reference TRBV11-2 and TRBJ1-1 gives the full variable domain: EAGVAQSPRYKIIEKRQSVAFWCNPISGHATLYWYQQILGQGPKLLIQFQNNGVVDDSQLPKDRFSAERLKGVDSTLKIQPAKLEDSAVYLCASSFSTAEAFFGQGTRLTVV.

The chain carries TRBV19 and TRBJ1-5, with 7 nucleotides matching TRBD1. The V segment lost 10 bases and the J segment 0 bases; nucleotides outside the gene matches: 12. This CDR3 region has 16 residues. Germline V gene lookup returns CDR1 LNHDA and CDR2 SQIVND (reference sequence). CDR3 sequence (DNA): TGTGCCACTTCCCGACAGGGACGATCTAGCAATCAGCCCCAGCATTTT. The encoded protein is CATSRQGRSSNQPQHF.

The J gene is TRBJ1-4, the V gene TRBV5-1; D may be TRBD1 (5 bases). Per germline, CDR1 SGHRS and CDR2 YFSETQ. V shed 1 base and J shed 3 bases, with 7 bases lying between them. CDR3 length: 14 residues. In nucleotides, the CDR3 is TGCGCCAGCAGCTTGAGGGGATCTAATGAAAAACTGTTTTTT. This translates into CASSLRGSNEKLFF.

The V call is TRBV7-8, the J call TRBJ1-2; the D is unclear. The germline V and J ends were trimmed by 6 bases and 4 bases, with 15 bases remaining between them. The V gene's germline CDR1 is SGHVS and CDR2 FQNEAQ. The CDR3 consists of 14 residues. CDR3: CASSYHPLAYGYTF. The CDR3 DNA reads as TGTGCCAGCAGTTACCACCCCTTAGCCTATGGCTACACCTTC.

This clone was recorded a few times. DNA of the CDR3: TGTGCCAGCAGCCGCGGGACTAGCGGGAGGTACGCGGATGAGCAGTTCTTC. This encodes CASSRGTSGRYADEQFF. The gene calls are TRBV11-2 and TRBJ2-1; 15 nucleotides line up with TRBD2. From germline, CDR1 is SGHAT and CDR2 FQNNGV. This CDR3 comprises 17 residues. V was clipped by 5 bases and J by 8 bases; unmatched bases: 10.

The sample holds a few counts of this clone. The J gene is TRBJ1-2, the V gene TRBV19, with 10 bases lining up with TRBD1. The CDR3 loop spans 13 amino acids. Trimming took 7 bases from V and 8 from J; bases not matched to a gene: 7. Germline-derived CDR1 and CDR2 are LNHDA and SQIVND (reference sequence). CDR3 residues: CASNEDRGRGYTF. In nucleotides, the CDR3 is TGTGCCAGTAACGAAGACAGGGGGCGAGGCTACACCTTC. Complete variable domain (other parts from reference TRBV19 and TRBJ1-2): DGGITQSPKYLFRKEGQNVTLSCEQNLNHDAMYWYRQDPGQGLRLIYYSQIVNDFQKGDIAEGYSVSREKKESFPLTVTSAQKNPTAFYLCASNEDRGRGYTFGSGTRLTVV.

The CDR3 coding sequence is TGTGCCTGGAGTTTGACAGGGTTCAGGGAAGCTTTCTTT. This gives the protein CAWSLTGFREAFF. The chain has TRBV30 and TRBJ1-1, with TRBD1 identical over 7 bases. J gave up 8 bases and V 2 bases, and 8 bases lay outside the gene matches. There are 13 residues in the CDR3. Germline assignment: CDR1 GTSNPN and CDR2 SVGIG (reference sequence).

V and J are TRBV6-5 and TRBJ1-5, with no clear D. Germline V gives CDR1 MNHEY, CDR2 SVGAGI. The CDR3 spans 12 residues. Trimming pared 8 bases from V and 3 bases from J, leaving 8 bases between. In DNA form, the CDR3 reads TGTGCCAGCGGGAGATCCAATCAGCCCCAGCATTTT. Amino acids: CASGRSNQPQHF.